What follows are 11 T cell receptor beta chains derived from one specimen sequenced in a study of cytomegalovirus exposure and HLA in healthy donors (dated by TCRdb to the late 2010s). Libraries were built with the immunoSEQ multiplex PCR assay. For the multiplex PCR, a mixture combining 60 forward primers for TCR Vbeta segments and 13 reverse primers for TCR Jbeta segments was used. This is the immuneACCESS table as TCRdb keeps it, with only in-frame sequences that have V and J called. A part of the clones is gone; compared with another copy, unresolved V genes explain less than half, and the rest is unexplained. This sample gives some 150,000 clones in total; less than 80% of them show up just once. Around 2.9% of the sample belongs to the ten largest clones. The sequenced sample consisted of PBMCs. The receptor set was obtained from a man aged 40-49 years in good health and CMV-seronegative.

This clone was picked up a small number of times. The V and J genes are TRBV14 and TRBJ2-7; 10 bases are shared with TRBD1. The J segment lost 4 bases and the V segment lost 0 bases, leaving 9 bases of the junction unmatched. CDR3 size: 17 residues. Germline assignment: CDR1 SGHDN and CDR2 FVKESK. This chain's CDR3 is CASSQDILGQGVYEQYF. The CDR3 DNA reads TGTGCCAGCAGCCAAGATATTCTAGGACAGGGGGTATACGAGCAGTACTTC.

This chain joins TRBV5-1 and TRBJ2-5, with D perhaps matching TRBD1 (6 bases). The CDR3 sequence is 15 residues long. CDR1 SGHRS and CDR2 YFSETQ come from the germline V gene. V gave up 4 bases and J gave up 4 bases, with 17 bases separating them. The CDR3 DNA reads as TGCGCCAGCAGCAACGTACAGGGCAGTGGAGAGACCCAGTACTTC. It is translated as CASSNVQGSGETQYF.

This chain links TRBV6-1 with TRBJ2-2; no clear D. Trimming took off 5 bases at V and 1 base at J, with 11 bases between the two ends. Looked up from germline, CDR1 is MNHNS and CDR2 is SASEGT. This CDR3 is 15 amino acids long. The CDR3 region is CASSNAYRNTGELFF. CDR3 nucleotides: TGTGCCAGCAGTAACGCTTACAGGAACACCGGGGAGCTGTTTTTT.

The gene calls are TRBV6-1 and TRBJ1-3; TRBD1 is a possible D gene (5 bases). The V gene lost 8 bases and the J gene lost 0 bases, with 11 bases spanning the gap. The CDR3 runs to 14 residues. Germline assignment: CDR1 MNHNS and CDR2 SASEGT. The CDR3 bases are TGTGCCAGCCTGACAGAGGTCTCTGGAAACACCATATATTTT. Translation: CASLTEVSGNTIYF.

This clone was observed a few times. This chain links TRBV6-4 with TRBJ2-2, with D tentatively TRBD1 (7 bases). The CDR3 contains 18 residues. Germline V gene data show CDR1 as MRHNA and CDR2 as SNTAGT. Trimming took 3 bases from V and 6 from J, leaving 23 bases between them. DNA of the CDR3: TGTGCCAGCAGTGAACAAGCAGGGGGGAGAACGAAGTCCGGGGAGCTGTTTTTT. It specifies CASSEQAGGRTKSGELFF.

The chain is built from TRBV19 and TRBJ1-6; D gene unclear. The CDR3 contains 14 residues. Trimming shortened V by 4 bases and J by 0 bases, and 4 bases separated the two germline ends. Germline loops: CDR1 LNHDA, CDR2 SQIVND (reference sequence). The CDR3 region is CASSTGSYNSPLHF. CDR3 in DNA: TGTGCCAGTAGTACAGGCTCCTATAATTCACCCCTCCACTTT. The entire variable domain, with the rest obtained from reference TRBV19 and TRBJ1-6, is as follows: DGGITQSPKYLFRKEGQNVTLSCEQNLNHDAMYWYRQDPGQGLRLIYYSQIVNDFQKGDIAEGYSVSREKKESFPLTVTSAQKNPTAFYLCASSTGSYNSPLHFGNGTRLTVT.

This chain joins TRBV7-2 and TRBJ1-4; 10 positions match TRBD1. Germline CDR1 and CDR2: SGHTA and FQGNSA. CDR3 size: 15 residues. Losses at the gene ends were 5 bases for V and 8 bases for J; bases not matched to a gene: 8. CDR3 loop: CASSSDRGLDEKLFF. The CDR3 region has the DNA TGTGCCAGCAGCAGCGACAGGGGGCTTGACGAAAAACTGTTTTTT.

This clone was counted a few times. The CDR3 bases are TGTGCCAGCAGCTTAGCGGCCTCCGGGTATGGCTACACCTTC. Translating it yields CASSLAASGYGYTF. The chain joins TRBV7-2 to TRBJ1-2; D not resolved. V was cut by 0 bases and J by 5 bases, with 10 bases left in between. Germline-derived CDR1 and CDR2 are SGHTA and FQGNSA. The CDR3 sequence is 14 residues long. Supplemented by reference TRBV7-2 and TRBJ1-2, the full variable domain reads GAGVSQSPSNKVTEKGKDVELRCDPISGHTALYWYRQSLGQGLEFLIYFQGNSAPDKSGLPSDRFSAERTGGSVSTLTIQRTQQEDSAVYLCASSLAASGYGYTFGSGTRLTVV.

This chain joins TRBV13 and TRBJ1-2, with a possible D match to TRBD1 (5 bases). Trimming took 0 bases from V and 3 from J, leaving 11 bases between them. Germline-derived CDR1 and CDR2 are PRHDT and FYEKMQ (reference sequence). This CDR3 has 15 residues. The CDR3 here is CASSLGLEGYYGYTF. The CDR3 DNA reads TGTGCCAGCAGCTTAGGCTTGGAGGGGTACTATGGCTACACCTTC.

The J gene is TRBJ1-3, the V gene TRBV5-5; 7 bases align to TRBD1. The germline V gene has CDR1 SGHKS and CDR2 YYEKEE (reference sequence). CDR3 length: 17 residues. V lost 0 bases and J lost 1; bases outside the gene matches: 7. This CDR3 reads CASSLGGDRWSGNTIYF. CDR3 bases: TGTGCCAGCAGCTTGGGCGGGGACAGATGGTCTGGAAACACCATATATTTT.

In its sample, this clone was seen a few times. The rearrangement links TRBV7-9 to TRBJ1-2; 10 nucleotides align to TRBD1. J lost 6 bases, V lost 8 bases, and 6 bases had no gene match. The length of the CDR3 is 13 residues. The germline V gene has CDR1 SEHNR and CDR2 FQNEAQ (reference sequence). CDR3: CASRDRGFNGYTF. CDR3 sequence (DNA): TGTGCCAGCCGGGACAGGGGCTTTAATGGCTACACCTTC.